This T cell receptor (beta chain) is drawn from a study of blood T cell repertoires in COVID-19. Study-level background: COVID-19 samples from acute and convalescent phases originated in the United States, Italy and Spain. In each case, the material was cDNA or gDNA derived from T cells, B-cell-depleted T cells, or PBMCs.

The CDR3 is made up of 16 amino acids. Trimming took off 11 bases at V and 0 bases at J, with 21 bases between the two ends. CDR1 is SNHLY, CDR2 FYNNEI, per germline. In the original workflow: It was from reference gene primer amplification that nucleated cell counts were estimated. The repertoire was sequenced with immunoSEQ multiplex PCR; TCRdb's copy has only in-frame clones and lacks some. That table supplies the V and J calls and clone size; D and trimming were determined from the DNA. Here the sample spans about 45,000 clones, roughly 63% being singletons. Sequencing was done on a sample of peripheral blood. This TCR was sampled from a man aged 80 or over with acute or convalescent COVID-19. The V and J genes are TRBV2 and TRBJ2-3; no clear D. The CDR3 coding sequence is TGTGCCGGGTCACTCTCTAGAAGTCTAAGCACAGATACGCAGTATTTT. Protein: CAGSLSRSLSTDTQYF.